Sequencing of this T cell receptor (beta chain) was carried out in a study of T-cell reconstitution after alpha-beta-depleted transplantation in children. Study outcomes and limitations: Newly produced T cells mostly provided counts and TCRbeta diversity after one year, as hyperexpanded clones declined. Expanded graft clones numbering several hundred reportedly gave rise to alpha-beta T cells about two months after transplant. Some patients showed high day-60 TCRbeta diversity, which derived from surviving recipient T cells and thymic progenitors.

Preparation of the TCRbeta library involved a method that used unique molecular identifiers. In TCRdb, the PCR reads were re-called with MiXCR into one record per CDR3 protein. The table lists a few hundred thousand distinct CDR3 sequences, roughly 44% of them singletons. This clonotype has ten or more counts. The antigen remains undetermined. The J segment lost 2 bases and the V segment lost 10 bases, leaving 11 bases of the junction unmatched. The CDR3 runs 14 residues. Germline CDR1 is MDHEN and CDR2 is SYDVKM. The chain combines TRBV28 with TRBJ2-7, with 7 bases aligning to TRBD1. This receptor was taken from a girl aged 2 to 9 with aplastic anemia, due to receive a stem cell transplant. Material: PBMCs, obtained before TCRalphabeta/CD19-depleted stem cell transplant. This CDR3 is CATLRDRVTYEQYF. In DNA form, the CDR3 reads TGTGCCACCCTGCGTGACAGGGTGACCTACGAGCAGTACTTC.